This is a list of T cell receptor beta chains from one sample in a study of blood T cell repertoires in COVID-19. Profiling relied on immunoSEQ multiplex PCR, and the TCRdb table lists in-frame clones only, not all of them. This sample yields 200,000 to 300,000 clones, of which 88% are seen a single time; 2.5% belongs to the top ten. Specimen: PBMCs or T cells enriched from blood (not recorded which). Receptors originate from a woman aged 40 to 49 with acute COVID-19. Both conserved end residues are part of each CDR3. The order of the fields is J gene, clone size, CDR3 length, V gene, D gene, CDR3 protein, CDR3 DNA. D genes are given only for firm matches. Only some rows state a clone size, as once, few, many or a class for expanded clones.

J gene: TRBJ1-4
clone size: .
CDR3 length: 14
V gene: TRBV4-2
D gene: .
CDR3 protein: CASSQSGTVEKLFF
CDR3 DNA: TGTGCCAGCAGCCAAAGCGGCACCGTTGAAAAACTGTTTTTT

J gene: TRBJ1-5
clone size: .
CDR3 length: 14
V gene: TRBV3-1/TRBV3-2
D gene: .
CDR3 protein: CASSQIVDSQPQHF
CDR3 DNA: TGTGCCAGCAGCCAAATAGTAGACTCTCAGCCCCAGCATTTT

J gene: TRBJ2-1
clone size: .
CDR3 length: 17
V gene: TRBV5-1
D gene: TRBD2
CDR3 protein: CASSGLAGGIMVNEQFF
CDR3 DNA: TGCGCCAGCAGCGGTCTAGCGGGAGGGATAATGGTCAATGAGCAGTTCTTC

J gene: TRBJ1-2
clone size: .
CDR3 length: 12
V gene: TRBV29-1
D gene: .
CDR3 protein: CSVEDRLHGYTF
CDR3 DNA: TGCAGCGTTGAAGATCGACTGCATGGCTACACCTTC

J gene: TRBJ2-7
clone size: .
CDR3 length: 14
V gene: TRBV30
D gene: .
CDR3 protein: CAWSFGALSYEQYF
CDR3 DNA: TGTGCCTGGAGTTTTGGGGCCTTATCCTACGAGCAGTACTTC

J gene: TRBJ2-5
clone size: .
CDR3 length: 15
V gene: TRBV5-4
D gene: TRBD1
CDR3 protein: CASSLGGQGKETQYF
CDR3 DNA: TGTGCCAGCAGCTTGGGGGGACAGGGAAAAGAGACCCAGTACTTC

J gene: TRBJ1-1
clone size: .
CDR3 length: 11
V gene: TRBV9
D gene: .
CDR3 protein: CASSGLTIAFF
CDR3 DNA: TGTGCCAGCAGCGGCTTGACTATAGCTTTCTTT

J gene: TRBJ1-1
clone size: .
CDR3 length: 12
V gene: TRBV10-3
D gene: .
CDR3 protein: CAIKGGGTEAFF
CDR3 DNA: TGTGCCATCAAAGGGGGAGGGACTGAAGCTTTCTTT

J gene: TRBJ1-1
clone size: .
CDR3 length: 14
V gene: TRBV30
D gene: TRBD1
CDR3 protein: CAWSPTGDSTEAFF
CDR3 DNA: TGTGCCTGGAGTCCCACGGGGGACAGCACTGAAGCTTTCTTT

J gene: TRBJ2-5
clone size: .
CDR3 length: 15
V gene: TRBV19
D gene: TRBD1
CDR3 protein: CASSGGQVNQETQYF
CDR3 DNA: TGTGCCAGTTCCGGGGGACAGGTGAACCAAGAGACCCAGTACTTC

J gene: TRBJ1-2
clone size: .
CDR3 length: 13
V gene: TRBV27
D gene: .
CDR3 protein: CASSLYRDYGYTF
CDR3 DNA: TGTGCCAGCAGTCTATACAGGGACTATGGCTACACCTTC

J gene: TRBJ1-2
clone size: .
CDR3 length: 13
V gene: TRBV19
D gene: TRBD1
CDR3 protein: CASSTDRVLGYTF
CDR3 DNA: TGTGCCAGTAGTACCGACAGGGTCCTTGGCTACACCTTC

J gene: TRBJ2-1
clone size: .
CDR3 length: 16
V gene: TRBV14
D gene: TRBD2
CDR3 protein: CASSQDPAGGHNEQFF
CDR3 DNA: TGTGCCAGCAGCCAAGACCCAGCGGGGGGGCACAATGAGCAGTTCTTC

J gene: TRBJ2-1
clone size: once
CDR3 length: 17
V gene: TRBV5-4
D gene: TRBD2
CDR3 protein: CASTNNPGLAGEGEQFF
CDR3 DNA: TGTGCCAGCACGAACAACCCGGGACTAGCGGGAGAGGGTGAGCAGTTCTTC

J gene: TRBJ2-1
clone size: .
CDR3 length: 15
V gene: TRBV11-2
D gene: TRBD1
CDR3 protein: CASSSWDSLYNEQFF
CDR3 DNA: TGTGCCAGCAGCTCCTGGGACAGCCTTTACAATGAGCAGTTCTTC

J gene: TRBJ2-2
clone size: .
CDR3 length: 15
V gene: TRBV6-5
D gene: .
CDR3 protein: CASSYGGGADGELFF
CDR3 DNA: TGTGCCAGCAGTTATGGAGGGGGCGCAGACGGGGAGCTGTTTTTT

J gene: TRBJ2-3
clone size: .
CDR3 length: 16
V gene: TRBV7-9
D gene: TRBD1
CDR3 protein: CASSMRTGGLTDTQYF
CDR3 DNA: TGTGCCAGCAGCATGAGGACAGGGGGCTTGACAGATACGCAGTATTTT

J gene: TRBJ1-2
clone size: .
CDR3 length: 13
V gene: TRBV10-3
D gene: .
CDR3 protein: CAISAEGYYGYTF
CDR3 DNA: TGTGCCATCAGTGCGGAGGGGTACTATGGCTACACCTTC

J gene: TRBJ2-5
clone size: .
CDR3 length: 23
V gene: TRBV1
D gene: .
CDR3 protein: CTSSQDRLAGAGPQRRWEETQYF
CDR3 DNA: TGCACCAGCAGCCAAGATCGGCTAGCGGGAGCCGGGCCACAAAGGCGTTGGGAAGAGACCCAGTACTTC

J gene: TRBJ2-1
clone size: few
CDR3 length: 19
V gene: TRBV11-2
D gene: TRBD2
CDR3 protein: CASSSPSGSYGGSYNEQFF
CDR3 DNA: TGTGCCAGCAGCTCGCCTAGCGGGAGTTATGGGGGGTCCTACAATGAGCAGTTCTTC

J gene: TRBJ1-1
clone size: many
CDR3 length: 13
V gene: TRBV7-9
D gene: .
CDR3 protein: CASSFTANTEAFF
CDR3 DNA: TGTGCCAGCAGCTTCACAGCGAACACTGAAGCTTTCTTT

J gene: TRBJ1-5
clone size: .
CDR3 length: 14
V gene: TRBV5-1
D gene: .
CDR3 protein: CASSPQGSNQPQHF
CDR3 DNA: TGCGCCAGCAGTCCACAGGGTAGCAATCAGCCCCAGCATTTT

J gene: TRBJ1-1
clone size: .
CDR3 length: 13
V gene: TRBV10-2
D gene: .
CDR3 protein: CASMTEGWTEAFF
CDR3 DNA: TGCGCCAGCATGACCGAGGGCTGGACTGAAGCTTTCTTT